The T cell receptor (beta chain) under discussion was sequenced for a study of cytomegalovirus exposure and HLA in healthy donors. Trimming shortened V by 4 bases and J by 7 bases, and 13 bases separated the two germline ends. The CDR3 extends over 14 amino acids. Germline assignment: CDR1 LGHNA and CDR2 YNFKEQ. Some clones are missing from TCRdb's copy, which holds only in-frame ones; the method was immunoSEQ multiplex PCR. The sample has roughly 90,000 clones, 85% seen once. The sample comprised PBMCs. This sequence joins TRBV4-2 and TRBJ2-2; a weak D match, TRBD2 (6 bases). The receptor was isolated from a man between 18 and 29 years old in good health and CMV-seropositive. The CDR3 protein is CASSLAQGGGELFF. The CDR3 region has the DNA TGTGCCAGCAGCCTGGCGCAGGGAGGCGGGGAGCTGTTTTTT.